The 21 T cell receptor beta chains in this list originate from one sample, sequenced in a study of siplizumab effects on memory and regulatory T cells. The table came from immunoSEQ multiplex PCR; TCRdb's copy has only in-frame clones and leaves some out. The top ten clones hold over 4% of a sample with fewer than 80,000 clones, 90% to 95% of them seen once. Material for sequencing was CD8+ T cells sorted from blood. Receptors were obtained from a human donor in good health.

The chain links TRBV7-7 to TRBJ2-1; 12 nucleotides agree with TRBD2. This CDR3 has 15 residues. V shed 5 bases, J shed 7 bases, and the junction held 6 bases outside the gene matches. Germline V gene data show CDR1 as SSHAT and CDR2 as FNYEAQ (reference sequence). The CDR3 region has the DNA TGTGCCAGCAGCCTGACTAGCGGGGGAAAAAATGAGCAGTTCTTC. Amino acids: CASSLTSGGKNEQFF.

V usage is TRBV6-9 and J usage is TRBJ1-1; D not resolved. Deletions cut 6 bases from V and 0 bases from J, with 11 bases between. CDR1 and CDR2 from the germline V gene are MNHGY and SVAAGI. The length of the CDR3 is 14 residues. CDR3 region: CASRPPLLNTEAFF. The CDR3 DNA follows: TGTGCCAGCAGACCCCCCTTATTGAACACTGAAGCTTTCTTT.

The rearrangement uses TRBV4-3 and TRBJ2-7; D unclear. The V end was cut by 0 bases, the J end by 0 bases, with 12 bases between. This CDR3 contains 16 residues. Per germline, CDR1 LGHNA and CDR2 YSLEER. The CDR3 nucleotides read TGCGCCAGCAGCCAAGATGTAGGATATAACTCCTACGAGCAGTACTTC. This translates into CASSQDVGYNSYEQYF.

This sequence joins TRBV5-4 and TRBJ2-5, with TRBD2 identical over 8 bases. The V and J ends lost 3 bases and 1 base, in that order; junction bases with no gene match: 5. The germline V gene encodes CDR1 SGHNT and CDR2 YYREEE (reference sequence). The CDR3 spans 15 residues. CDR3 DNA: TGTGCCAGCAGCTCAACTAGCGGAAGCCAAGAGACCCAGTACTTC. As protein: CASSSTSGSQETQYF.

Written as DNA, the CDR3 is TGTGCCAGCAGTTTATCGTGGGGGTTCGATTCACCCCTCCACTTT. Amino acid sequence: CASSLSWGFDSPLHF. This sequence joins TRBV27 and TRBJ1-6; TRBD1 might be the D (5 bases). Trimming took off 0 bases at V and 8 bases at J, with 11 bases between the two ends. The CDR3 extends over 15 amino acids. Germline CDR1 and CDR2: MNHEY and SMNVEV (reference sequence).

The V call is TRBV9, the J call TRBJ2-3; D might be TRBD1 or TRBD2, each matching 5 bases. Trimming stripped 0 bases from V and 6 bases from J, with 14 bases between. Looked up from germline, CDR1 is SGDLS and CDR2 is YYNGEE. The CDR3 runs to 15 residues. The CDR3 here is CASSVDGTLLDTQYF. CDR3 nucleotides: TGTGCCAGCAGCGTAGATGGGACCTTATTGGATACGCAGTATTTT.

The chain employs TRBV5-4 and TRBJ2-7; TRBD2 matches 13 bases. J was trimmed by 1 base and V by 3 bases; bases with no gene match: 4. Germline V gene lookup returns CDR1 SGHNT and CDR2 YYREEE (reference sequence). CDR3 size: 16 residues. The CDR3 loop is CASSSLAGGPSYEQYF. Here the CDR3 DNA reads TGTGCCAGCAGCTCACTAGCGGGGGGGCCTTCCTACGAGCAGTACTTC.

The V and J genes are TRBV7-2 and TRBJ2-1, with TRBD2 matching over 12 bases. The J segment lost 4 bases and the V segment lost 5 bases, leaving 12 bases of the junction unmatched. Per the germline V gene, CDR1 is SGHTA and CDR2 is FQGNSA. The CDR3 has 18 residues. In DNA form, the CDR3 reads TGTGCCAGCAGCCAACTAGCGGGGGGTCTACCTGAATACAATGAGCAGTTCTTC. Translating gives CASSQLAGGLPEYNEQFF.

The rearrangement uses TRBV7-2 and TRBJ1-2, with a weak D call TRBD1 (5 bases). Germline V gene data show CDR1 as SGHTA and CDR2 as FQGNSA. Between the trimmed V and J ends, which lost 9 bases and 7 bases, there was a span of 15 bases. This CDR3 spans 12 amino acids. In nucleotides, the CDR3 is TGTGCCAGTGATGGAGGGGAGGGTGGCTACACCTTC. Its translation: CASDGGEGGYTF.

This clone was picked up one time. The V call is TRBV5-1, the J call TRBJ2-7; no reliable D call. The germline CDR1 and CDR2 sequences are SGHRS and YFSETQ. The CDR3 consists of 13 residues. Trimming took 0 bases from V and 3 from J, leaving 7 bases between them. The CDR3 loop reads CASSLEQNYEQYF. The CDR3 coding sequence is TGCGCCAGCAGCTTGGAACAGAACTACGAGCAGTACTTC.

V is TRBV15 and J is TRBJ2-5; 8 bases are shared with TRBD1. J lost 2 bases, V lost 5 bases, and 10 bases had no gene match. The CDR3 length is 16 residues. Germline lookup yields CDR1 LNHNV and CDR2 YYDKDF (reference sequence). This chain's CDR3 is CATSSPDRAEQETQYF. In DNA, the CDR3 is TGTGCCACCAGCTCCCCGGACAGGGCGGAACAAGAGACCCAGTACTTC.

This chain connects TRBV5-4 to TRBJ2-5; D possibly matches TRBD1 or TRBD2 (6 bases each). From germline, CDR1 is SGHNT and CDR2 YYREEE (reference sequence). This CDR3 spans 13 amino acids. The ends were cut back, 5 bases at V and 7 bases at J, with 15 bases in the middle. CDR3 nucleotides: TGTGCCAGCAGGTCGAGGGGGGAAGGGACCCAGTACTTC. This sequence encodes CASRSRGEGTQYF.

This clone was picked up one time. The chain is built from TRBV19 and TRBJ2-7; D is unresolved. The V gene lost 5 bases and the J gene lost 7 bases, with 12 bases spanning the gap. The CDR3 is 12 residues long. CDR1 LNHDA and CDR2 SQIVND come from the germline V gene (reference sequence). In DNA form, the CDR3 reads TGTGCCAGTAGTTCCTCCTGGCAGGAGCAGTACTTC. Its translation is CASSSSWQEQYF.

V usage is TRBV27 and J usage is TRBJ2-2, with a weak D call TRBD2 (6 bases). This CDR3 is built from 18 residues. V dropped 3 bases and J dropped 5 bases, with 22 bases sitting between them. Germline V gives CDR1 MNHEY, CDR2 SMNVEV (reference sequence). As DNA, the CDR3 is TGTGCCAGCAGTTTGGCCCGAGCGTCTAGCGCCTTAACCGGGGAGCTGTTTTTT. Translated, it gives CASSLARASSALTGELFF.

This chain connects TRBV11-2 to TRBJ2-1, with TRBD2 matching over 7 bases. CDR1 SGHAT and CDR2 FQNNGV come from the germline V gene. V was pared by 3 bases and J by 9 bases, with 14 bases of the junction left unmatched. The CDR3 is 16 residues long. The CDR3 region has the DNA TGTGCCAGCAGCTTTGACAGCGGGGCCCCGTGGGGTGAGCAGTTCTTC. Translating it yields CASSFDSGAPWGEQFF.

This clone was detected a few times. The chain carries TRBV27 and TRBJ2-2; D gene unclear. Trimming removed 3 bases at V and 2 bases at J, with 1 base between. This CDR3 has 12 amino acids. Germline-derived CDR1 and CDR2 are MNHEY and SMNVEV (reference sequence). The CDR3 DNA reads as TGTGCCAGCAGTTTCAACACCGGGGAGCTGTTTTTT. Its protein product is CASSFNTGELFF.

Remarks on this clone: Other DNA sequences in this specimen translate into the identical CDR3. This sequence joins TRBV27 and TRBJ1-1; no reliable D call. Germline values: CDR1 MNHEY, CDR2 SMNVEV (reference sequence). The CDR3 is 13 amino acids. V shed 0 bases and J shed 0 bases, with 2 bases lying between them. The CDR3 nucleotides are TGTGCCAGCAGTTTATCGGTGAACACTGAAGCTTTCTTT. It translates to CASSLSVNTEAFF.

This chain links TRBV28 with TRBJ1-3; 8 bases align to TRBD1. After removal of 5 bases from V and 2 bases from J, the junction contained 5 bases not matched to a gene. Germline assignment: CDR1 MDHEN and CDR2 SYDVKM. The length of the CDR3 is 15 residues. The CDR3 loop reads CASSAGTGAGNTIYF. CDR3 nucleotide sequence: TGTGCCAGCAGTGCCGGGACAGGAGCTGGAAACACCATATATTTT.

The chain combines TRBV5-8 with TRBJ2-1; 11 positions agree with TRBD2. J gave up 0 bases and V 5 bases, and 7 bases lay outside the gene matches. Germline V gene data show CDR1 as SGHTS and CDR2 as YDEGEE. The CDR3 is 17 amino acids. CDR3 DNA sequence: TGTGCCAGCAGACAGACTAGCGGGGTGATCTCCTACAATGAGCAGTTCTTC. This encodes CASRQTSGVISYNEQFF.

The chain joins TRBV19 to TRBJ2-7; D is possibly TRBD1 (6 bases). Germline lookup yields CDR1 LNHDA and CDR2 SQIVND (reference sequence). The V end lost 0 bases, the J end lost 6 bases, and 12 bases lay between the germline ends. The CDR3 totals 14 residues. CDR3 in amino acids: CASSIDPGEGEQYF. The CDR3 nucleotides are TGTGCCAGTAGTATAGATCCAGGGGAAGGCGAGCAGTACTTC. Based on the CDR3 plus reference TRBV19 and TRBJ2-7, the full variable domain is DGGITQSPKYLFRKEGQNVTLSCEQNLNHDAMYWYRQDPGQGLRLIYYSQIVNDFQKGDIAEGYSVSREKKESFPLTVTSAQKNPTAFYLCASSIDPGEGEQYFGPGTRLTVT.

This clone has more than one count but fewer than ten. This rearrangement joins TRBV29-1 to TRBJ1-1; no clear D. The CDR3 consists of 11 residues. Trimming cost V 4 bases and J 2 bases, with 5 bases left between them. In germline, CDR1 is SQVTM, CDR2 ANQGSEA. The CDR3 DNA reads TGCAGCGTTGCTGATAACACTGAAGCTTTCTTT. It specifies CSVADNTEAFF.